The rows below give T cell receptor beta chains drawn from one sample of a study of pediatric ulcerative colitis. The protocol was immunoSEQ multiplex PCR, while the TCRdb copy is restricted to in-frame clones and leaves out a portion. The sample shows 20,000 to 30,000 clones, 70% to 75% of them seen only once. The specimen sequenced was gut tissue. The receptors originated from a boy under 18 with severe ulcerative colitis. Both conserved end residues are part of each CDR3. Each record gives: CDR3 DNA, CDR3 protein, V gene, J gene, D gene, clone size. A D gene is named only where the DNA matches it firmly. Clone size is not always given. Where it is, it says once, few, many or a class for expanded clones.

CDR3 DNA: TGTGCCAGCAGCTTATCCCTGAACACTGAAGCTTTCTTT; CDR3 protein: CASSLSLNTEAFF; V gene: TRBV7-6; J gene: TRBJ1-1; D gene: -; clone size: few
CDR3 DNA: TGCGCCAGCAGTGACTGGGGCAGGGGGAACTCTGGGGCCAACGTCCTGACTTTC; CDR3 protein: CASSDWGRGNSGANVLTF; V gene: TRBV10-2; J gene: TRBJ2-6; D gene: TRBD1; clone size: few
CDR3 DNA: TGTGCCAGCTCCGAAATGACGGGACTCATACTTCCCGGGGAGCTGTTTTTT; CDR3 protein: CASSEMTGLILPGELFF; V gene: TRBV18; J gene: TRBJ2-2; D gene: -; clone size: -
CDR3 DNA: TGTGCCAGCAGTCTAGGCTCCTACGAGCAGTACTTC; CDR3 protein: CASSLGSYEQYF; V gene: TRBV25-1; J gene: TRBJ2-7; D gene: -; clone size: -
CDR3 DNA: TGTGCCAGCGGGGGGGGTACTAGCACAGATACGCAGTATTTT; CDR3 protein: CASGGGTSTDTQYF; V gene: TRBV6-5; J gene: TRBJ2-3; D gene: TRBD2; clone size: -
CDR3 DNA: TGTGCCACCAGCAGGGCTACTAGCGGTTCCAGGGAGCTGTTTTTT; CDR3 protein: CATSRATSGSRELFF; V gene: TRBV15; J gene: TRBJ2-2; D gene: TRBD2; clone size: -
CDR3 DNA: TGTGCCAGCAGCCCACAAAGCCTGACTAGAGGCGCAGATACGCAGTATTTT; CDR3 protein: CASSPQSLTRGADTQYF; V gene: TRBV9; J gene: TRBJ2-3; D gene: -; clone size: -
CDR3 DNA: TGTGCGACCAGGACTAGCGGGAACCAAGAGACCCAGTACTTC; CDR3 protein: CATRTSGNQETQYF; V gene: TRBV6-1; J gene: TRBJ2-5; D gene: TRBD2; clone size: -
CDR3 DNA: TGCGCCAGCAGCCAAGACGATCGAGCTCCAAACATTCAGTACTTC; CDR3 protein: CASSQDDRAPNIQYF; V gene: TRBV4-1; J gene: TRBJ2-4; D gene: -; clone size: -
CDR3 DNA: TGCAGCGTTGCCAGAAACTACGAGCAGTACTTC; CDR3 protein: CSVARNYEQYF; V gene: TRBV29-1; J gene: TRBJ2-7; D gene: -; clone size: once
CDR3 DNA: TGTGCCAGCAGCTTAGCCGGGCGGGGGGGCACAGATACGCAGTATTTT; CDR3 protein: CASSLAGRGGTDTQYF; V gene: TRBV11-2; J gene: TRBJ2-3; D gene: TRBD2; clone size: once
CDR3 DNA: TGTGCCAGCTCACCACTGGGGACAGGGGCGGACACTGAAGCTTTCTTT; CDR3 protein: CASSPLGTGADTEAFF; V gene: TRBV18; J gene: TRBJ1-1; D gene: TRBD1; clone size: -